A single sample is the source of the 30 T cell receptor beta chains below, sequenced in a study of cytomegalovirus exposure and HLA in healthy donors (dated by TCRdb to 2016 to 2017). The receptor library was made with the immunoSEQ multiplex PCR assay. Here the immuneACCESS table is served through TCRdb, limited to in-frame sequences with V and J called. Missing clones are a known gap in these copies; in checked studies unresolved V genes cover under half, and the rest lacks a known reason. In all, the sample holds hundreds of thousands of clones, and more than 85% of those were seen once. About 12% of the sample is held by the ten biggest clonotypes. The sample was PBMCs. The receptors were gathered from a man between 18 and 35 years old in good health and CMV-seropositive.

In nucleotides, the CDR3 is TGTGCCAGCAGCTTGTCCCCGGGACAGGGGGCTTACGAGCAGTACTTC. Translated, it gives CASSLSPGQGAYEQYF. The chain combines TRBV7-9 with TRBJ2-7, with 12 bases that match TRBD1. The V gene's germline CDR1 is SEHNR and CDR2 FQNEAQ (reference sequence). Germline trimming cut 3 bases from V and 4 bases from J; bases unmatched to any gene: 7. The CDR3 is 16 amino acids.

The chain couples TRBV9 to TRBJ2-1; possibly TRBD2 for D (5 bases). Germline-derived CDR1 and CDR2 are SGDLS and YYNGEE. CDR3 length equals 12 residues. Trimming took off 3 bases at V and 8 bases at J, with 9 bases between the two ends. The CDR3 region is CASSGTGDEQFF. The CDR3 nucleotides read TGTGCCAGCAGCGGAACCGGGGATGAGCAGTTCTTC.

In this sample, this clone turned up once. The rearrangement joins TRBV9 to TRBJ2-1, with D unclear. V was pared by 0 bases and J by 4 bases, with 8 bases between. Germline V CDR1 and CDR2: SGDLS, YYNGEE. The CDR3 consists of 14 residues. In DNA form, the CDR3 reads TGTGCCAGCAGCGTAGCGGCAGAGTACAATGAGCAGTTCTTC. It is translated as CASSVAAEYNEQFF.

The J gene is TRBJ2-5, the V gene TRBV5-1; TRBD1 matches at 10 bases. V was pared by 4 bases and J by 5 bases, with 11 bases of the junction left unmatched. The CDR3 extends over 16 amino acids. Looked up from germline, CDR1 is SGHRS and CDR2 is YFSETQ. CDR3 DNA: TGCGCCAGCAGCCCAGGAGGGACAGGGGCAGGTGAGACCCAGTACTTC. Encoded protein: CASSPGGTGAGETQYF.

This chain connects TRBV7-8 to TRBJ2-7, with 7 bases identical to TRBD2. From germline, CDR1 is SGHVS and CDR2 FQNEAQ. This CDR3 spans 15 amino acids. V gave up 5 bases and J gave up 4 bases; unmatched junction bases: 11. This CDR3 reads CASSPSGIGSYEQYF. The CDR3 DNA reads TGTGCCAGCAGCCCAAGCGGGATTGGGTCGTACGAGCAGTACTTC.

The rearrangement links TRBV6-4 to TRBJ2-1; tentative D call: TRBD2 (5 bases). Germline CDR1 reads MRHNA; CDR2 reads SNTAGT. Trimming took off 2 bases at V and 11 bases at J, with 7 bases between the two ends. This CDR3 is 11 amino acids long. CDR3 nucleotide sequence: TGTGCCAGCAGTGACACTAGGAAGCAGTTCTTC. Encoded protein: CASSDTRKQFF.

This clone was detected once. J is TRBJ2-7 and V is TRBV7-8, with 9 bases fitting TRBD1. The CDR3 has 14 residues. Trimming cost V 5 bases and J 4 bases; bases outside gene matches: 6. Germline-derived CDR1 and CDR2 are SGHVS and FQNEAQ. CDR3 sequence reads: CASSTDRGLYEQYF. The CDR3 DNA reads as TGTGCCAGCAGCACGGACAGGGGACTTTACGAGCAGTACTTC.

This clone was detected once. In DNA, the CDR3 is TGTGCCAGCAGTGGGACTAGCGGACGGTACGAGCAGTACTTC. It encodes CASSGTSGRYEQYF. The chain carries TRBV27 and TRBJ2-7, with 11 bases aligning to TRBD2. The CDR3 extends over 14 amino acids. V gave up 5 bases and J gave up 4 bases; unmatched junction bases: 4. Germline lookup yields CDR1 MNHEY and CDR2 SMNVEV (reference sequence).

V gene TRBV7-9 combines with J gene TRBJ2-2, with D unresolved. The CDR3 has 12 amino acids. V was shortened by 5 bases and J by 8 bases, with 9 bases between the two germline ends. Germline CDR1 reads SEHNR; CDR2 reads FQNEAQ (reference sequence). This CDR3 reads CASSPPCGELFF. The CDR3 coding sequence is TGTGCCAGCAGCCCCCCGTGTGGGGAGCTGTTTTTT.

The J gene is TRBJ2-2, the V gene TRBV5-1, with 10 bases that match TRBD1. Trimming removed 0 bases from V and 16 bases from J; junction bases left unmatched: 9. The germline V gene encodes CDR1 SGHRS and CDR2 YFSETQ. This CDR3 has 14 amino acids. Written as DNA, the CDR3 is TGCGCCAGCAGCTTGGTAGGAGGGACAGGGGCGACGTTTTTT. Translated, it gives CASSLVGGTGATFF.

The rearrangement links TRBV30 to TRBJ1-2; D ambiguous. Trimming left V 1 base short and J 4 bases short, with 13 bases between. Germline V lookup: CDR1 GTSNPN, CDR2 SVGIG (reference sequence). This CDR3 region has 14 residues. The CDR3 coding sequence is TGTGCCTGGAGTGGGACGGGAAATTTCTATGGCTACACCTTC. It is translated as CAWSGTGNFYGYTF.

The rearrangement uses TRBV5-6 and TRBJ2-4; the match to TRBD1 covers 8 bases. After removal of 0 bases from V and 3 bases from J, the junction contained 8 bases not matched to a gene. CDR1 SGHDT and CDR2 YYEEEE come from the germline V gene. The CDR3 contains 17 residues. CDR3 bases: TGTGCCAGCAGCTTGGACTCAGGGGGCTGGGGCAAAAACATTCAGTACTTC. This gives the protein CASSLDSGGWGKNIQYF.

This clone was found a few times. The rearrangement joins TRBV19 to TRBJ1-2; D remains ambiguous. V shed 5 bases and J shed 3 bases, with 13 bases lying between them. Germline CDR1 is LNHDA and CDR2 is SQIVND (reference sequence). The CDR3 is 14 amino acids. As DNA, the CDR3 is TGTGCCAGTAGTGCTCCGCGGCGAGACTATGGCTACACCTTC. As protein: CASSAPRRDYGYTF.

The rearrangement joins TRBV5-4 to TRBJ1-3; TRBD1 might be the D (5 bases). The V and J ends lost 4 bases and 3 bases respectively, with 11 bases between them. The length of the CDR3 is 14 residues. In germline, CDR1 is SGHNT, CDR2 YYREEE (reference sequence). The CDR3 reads CASSQGVNGNTIYF. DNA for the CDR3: TGTGCCAGCAGCCAAGGGGTTAATGGAAACACCATATATTTT.

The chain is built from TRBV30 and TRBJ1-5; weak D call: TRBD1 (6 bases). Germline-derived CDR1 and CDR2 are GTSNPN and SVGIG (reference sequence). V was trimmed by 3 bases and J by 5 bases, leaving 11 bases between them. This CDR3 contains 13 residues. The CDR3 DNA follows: TGTGCCTGGAGAGGACAGTGGGATCAGCCCCAGCATTTT. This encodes CAWRGQWDQPQHF.

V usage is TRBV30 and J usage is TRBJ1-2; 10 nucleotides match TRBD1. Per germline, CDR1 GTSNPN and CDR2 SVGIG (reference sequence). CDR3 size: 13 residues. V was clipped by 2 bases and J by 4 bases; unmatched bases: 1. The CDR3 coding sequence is TGTGCCTGGAGTTGGACAGGGGGCTATGGCTACACCTTC. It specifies CAWSWTGGYGYTF.

In nucleotides, the CDR3 is TGTGCCAGCAGTTTATCTCGGGTCGGCAGGGGAGACACTGAAGCTTTCTTT. This gives the protein CASSLSRVGRGDTEAFF. The gene calls are TRBV28 and TRBJ1-1; weak D call: TRBD1 (6 bases). Germline values: CDR1 MDHEN, CDR2 SYDVKM. CDR3 size: 17 residues. V lost 1 base and J lost 3, with 18 bases in between.

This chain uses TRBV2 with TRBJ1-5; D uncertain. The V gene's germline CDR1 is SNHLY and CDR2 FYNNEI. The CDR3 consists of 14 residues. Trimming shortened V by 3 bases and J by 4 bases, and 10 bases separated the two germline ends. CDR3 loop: CASSDESGNQPQHF. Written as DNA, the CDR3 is TGTGCCAGCAGTGATGAGTCGGGGAATCAGCCCCAGCATTTT.

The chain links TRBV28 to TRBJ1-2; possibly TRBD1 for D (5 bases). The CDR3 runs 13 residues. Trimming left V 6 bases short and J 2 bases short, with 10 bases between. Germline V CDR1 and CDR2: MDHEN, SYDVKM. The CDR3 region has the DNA TGTGCCAGCAGCCCCCGGGGGAACTATGGCTACACCTTC. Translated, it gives CASSPRGNYGYTF.

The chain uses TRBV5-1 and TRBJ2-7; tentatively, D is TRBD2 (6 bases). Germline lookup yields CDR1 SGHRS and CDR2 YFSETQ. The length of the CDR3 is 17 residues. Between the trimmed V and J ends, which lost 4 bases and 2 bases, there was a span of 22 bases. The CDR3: CASSLPPGLQMPYEQYF. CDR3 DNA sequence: TGCGCCAGCAGCCTCCCACCGGGACTCCAAATGCCCTACGAGCAGTACTTC.

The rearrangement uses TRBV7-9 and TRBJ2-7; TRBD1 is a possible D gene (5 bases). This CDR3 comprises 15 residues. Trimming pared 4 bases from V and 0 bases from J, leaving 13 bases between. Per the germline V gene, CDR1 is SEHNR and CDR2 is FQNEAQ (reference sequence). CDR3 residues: CASSYHRSSSYEQYF. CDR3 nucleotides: TGTGCCAGCAGCTACCACAGGTCTAGCTCCTACGAGCAGTACTTC.

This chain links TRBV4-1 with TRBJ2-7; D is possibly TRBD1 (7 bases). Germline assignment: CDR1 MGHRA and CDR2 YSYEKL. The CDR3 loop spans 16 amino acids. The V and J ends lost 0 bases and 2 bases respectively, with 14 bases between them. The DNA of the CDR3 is TGCGCCAGCAGCCAAGATCTCGGCAGGGGGGCCTACGAGCAGTACTTC. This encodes CASSQDLGRGAYEQYF.

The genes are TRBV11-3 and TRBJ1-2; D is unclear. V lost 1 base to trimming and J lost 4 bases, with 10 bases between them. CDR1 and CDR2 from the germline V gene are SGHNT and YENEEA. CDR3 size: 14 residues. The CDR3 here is CASSLGPSGYGYTF. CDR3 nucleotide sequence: TGTGCCAGCAGCTTAGGACCTTCGGGCTATGGCTACACCTTC.

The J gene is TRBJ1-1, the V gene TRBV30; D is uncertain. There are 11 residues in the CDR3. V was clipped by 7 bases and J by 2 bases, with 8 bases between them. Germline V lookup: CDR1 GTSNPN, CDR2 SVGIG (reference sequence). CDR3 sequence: CAYGLNTEAFF. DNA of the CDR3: TGTGCCTATGGGCTTAACACTGAAGCTTTCTTT.

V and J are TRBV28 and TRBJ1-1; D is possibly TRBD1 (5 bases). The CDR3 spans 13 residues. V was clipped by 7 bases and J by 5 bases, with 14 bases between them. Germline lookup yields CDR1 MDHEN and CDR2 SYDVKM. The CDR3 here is CASTYTQGTEAFF. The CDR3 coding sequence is TGTGCCAGCACCTATACCCAGGGAACTGAAGCTTTCTTT.

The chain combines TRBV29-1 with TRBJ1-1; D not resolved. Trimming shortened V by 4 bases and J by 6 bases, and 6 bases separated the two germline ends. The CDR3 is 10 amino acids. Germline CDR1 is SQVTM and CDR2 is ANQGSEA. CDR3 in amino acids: CSVVAAEAFF. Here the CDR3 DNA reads TGCAGCGTTGTAGCCGCTGAAGCTTTCTTT.

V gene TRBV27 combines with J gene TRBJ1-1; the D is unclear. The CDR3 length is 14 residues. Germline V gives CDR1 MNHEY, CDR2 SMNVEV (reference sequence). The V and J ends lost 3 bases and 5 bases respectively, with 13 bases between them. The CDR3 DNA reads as TGTGCCAGCAGTTTGTACGGGGTACGTACTGAAGCTTTCTTT. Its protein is CASSLYGVRTEAFF.

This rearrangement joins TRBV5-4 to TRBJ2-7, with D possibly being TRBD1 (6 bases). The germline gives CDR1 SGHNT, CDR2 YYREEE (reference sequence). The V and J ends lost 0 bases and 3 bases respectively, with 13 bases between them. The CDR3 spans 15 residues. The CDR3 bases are TGTGCCAGCAGCTTGGAACAGGGACGGAGCTACGAGCAGTACTTC. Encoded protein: CASSLEQGRSYEQYF.

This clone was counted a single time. In DNA form, the CDR3 reads TGTGCCAGTTCAGGGGAGCTTACCTACGAGCAGTACTTC. This encodes CASSGELTYEQYF. The chain employs TRBV6-5 and TRBJ2-7; weak D call: TRBD1 (6 bases). Germline CDR1 reads MNHEY; CDR2 reads SVGAGI. V lost 9 bases and J lost 2, with 14 bases in between. CDR3 length: 13 residues.

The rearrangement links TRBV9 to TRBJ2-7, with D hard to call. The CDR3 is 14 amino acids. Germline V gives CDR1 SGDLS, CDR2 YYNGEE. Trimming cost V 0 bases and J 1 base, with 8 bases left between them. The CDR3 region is CASSVGDISYEQYF. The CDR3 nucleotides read TGTGCCAGCAGCGTAGGAGATATTTCCTACGAGCAGTACTTC.